This TCR beta chain was observed in a study of T-cell reconstitution after alpha-beta-depleted transplantation in children. The V end lost 1 base, the J end lost 6 bases, and 14 bases lay between the germline ends. The CDR3 loop spans 15 amino acids. The germline CDR1 and CDR2 sequences are SGHDT and YYEEEE. The TCRbeta library incorporated unique molecular identifiers. Each CDR3 protein is one row after TCRdb ran MiXCR on the PCR reads. The sample shows more than 450,000 distinct CDR3 sequences, 18% of them seen only once. This clonotype was counted only a few times. V is TRBV5-6 and J is TRBJ2-1; D unresolved. The specimen comprised PBMCs from the stem cell graft donor, sampled from the stem cell graft. This TCR was sampled from a human donor who donated a stem cell graft to a child with acute lymphoblastic leukemia. The CDR3 nucleotides read TGTGCCAGCAGCTTGAGGCCGGCTCCAGGCAATGAGCAGTTCTTC. Its translation is CASSLRPAPGNEQFF.